The count of the clone carrying this T cell receptor beta chain is one. The antigen remains undetermined. These data belong to a study of beta chain features in type 1 diabetes. Unmatched junction bases numbered 7, after V lost 5 bases and J lost 6 bases. Germline lookup yields CDR1 SGHTA and CDR2 FQGNSA. This CDR3 region has 13 residues. Isolated RNA was reverse transcribed in full, so expressed TCRB transcripts were sequenced. Some clones are missing from TCRdb's copy, which holds only in-frame ones; the method was immunoSEQ multiplex PCR. The sample yields around 300,000 clones, 8% seen once. Study observations and caveats: The study found fewer insertions and more deletions at VDJ junctions in type 1 diabetes patients. A cDNA-based sequencing approach could over-represent cells with high TCR expression. In these data, an HLA type influence on TCRB rearrangement remained unresolved.

Sequencing input: central memory CD4+ T cells from blood. The TCR comes from a woman younger than 35 in good health. The genes are TRBV7-2 and TRBJ2-7, with TRBD1 matching over 7 bases. The CDR3 DNA sequence: TGTGCCAGCAGCGCGCAGACAGGGTTCGAGCAGTACGTC. It yields the protein CASSAQTGFEQYV.